The 5 T cell receptor beta chains below were found in one sample sequenced in a study of OX40 agonist ivuxolimab in advanced cancers. Libraries were prepared by immunoSEQ multiplex PCR; TCRdb keeps only in-frame clonotypes and omits some of them. The profile shows over 55,000 clones, around 94% of them singletons. The specimen comprised CD4+ or CD8+ T cells sorted from blood, sampled in a trial of the OX40 agonist ivuxolimab. The receptors shown here come from an adult with an advanced solid tumor such as melanoma, head and neck, liver or kidney cancer.

J is TRBJ2-7 and V is TRBV27; D is undetermined. Trimming removed 2 bases at V and 1 base at J, with 6 bases between. The CDR3 spans 13 residues. CDR1 MNHEY and CDR2 SMNVEV come from the germline V gene (reference sequence). CDR3: CASSLGQSYEQYF. CDR3 sequence (DNA): TGTGCCAGCAGTTTAGGTCAGTCCTACGAGCAGTACTTC.

V is TRBV4-1 and J is TRBJ2-2; the D is unclear. Germline V gene sequence: CDR1 MGHRA, CDR2 YSYEKL. V lost 1 base and J lost 5, with 14 bases in between. The CDR3 contains 16 residues. The CDR3: CASSQASTVGTGELFF. Here the CDR3 DNA reads TGCGCCAGCAGCCAAGCCAGCACAGTAGGGACCGGGGAGCTGTTTTTT.

The J gene is TRBJ2-1, the V gene TRBV5-8; the D gene is possibly TRBD2 (7 bases). The CDR3 is made up of 17 amino acids. Trimming stripped 1 base from V and 1 base from J, with 15 bases between. Germline V CDR1 and CDR2: SGHTS, YDEGEE. The CDR3 region is CASSLWTRGGSYNEQFF. The CDR3 bases are TGTGCCAGCAGCTTGTGGACCAGGGGAGGGTCCTACAATGAGCAGTTCTTC.

The chain has TRBV15 and TRBJ2-3; 9 bases fit TRBD2. The germline V gene encodes CDR1 LNHNV and CDR2 YYDKDF (reference sequence). This CDR3 spans 15 amino acids. Trimming at V came to 5 bases and at J to 4 bases, leaving 7 bases not matched to a gene. The CDR3 sequence is CATSGAGGPADTQYF. CDR3 in DNA: TGTGCCACCAGCGGGGCGGGAGGGCCTGCAGATACGCAGTATTTT.

In its sample, this clone was seen a few times. The genes are TRBV11-2 and TRBJ1-1; 9 nucleotides agree with TRBD1. CDR1 SGHAT and CDR2 FQNNGV come from the germline V gene. This CDR3 spans 13 amino acids. Germline trimming cut 4 bases from V and 6 bases from J; bases unmatched to any gene: 3. The CDR3 nucleotides read TGTGCCAGCAGCTACACAGGGGGCGCTGAAGCTTTCTTT. Protein: CASSYTGGAEAFF.